A single sample gave rise to the 5 T cell receptor beta chains below, sequenced in a study of T cell clonality in common variable immunodeficiency. TCRdb's table, derived via immunoSEQ multiplex PCR, lists solely in-frame clones and lacks some. The table lists some 45,000 clones, with no singletons. The sequenced material came from peripheral blood mononuclear cells. The receptor source for this set is a person aged 18-69 years in good health.

This clone was found many times. The read gets to within 3 residues of the CDR3 end, and the germline J gene fills in the rest. The gene calls are TRBV19 and TRBJ1-3; TRBD1 is a possible D gene (6 bases). The germline V gene encodes CDR1 LNHDA and CDR2 SQIVND (reference sequence). The CDR3 covers 14 residues. The V gene lost 6 bases and the J gene lost 2 bases, with 11 bases spanning the gap. The CDR3 sequence is CASRAGTTGNTIYF. The sequenced CDR3 bases are TGTGCCAGTAGAGCCGGGACAACTGGAAACACC.

This clone appeared many times. Read coverage stops 3 residues before the CDR3 terminus; the germline J gene supplies the remainder. This sequence joins TRBV19 and TRBJ2-6; possibly TRBD1 for D (7 bases). The CDR3 is 16 amino acids. The germline CDR1 and CDR2 sequences are LNHDA and SQIVND (reference sequence). V shed 8 bases and J shed 0 bases, with 14 bases lying between them. CDR3 DNA (partial): TGTGCCAGTGGGGGGACAGCCTTCTCTGGGGCCAACGTC. Translating gives CASGGTAFSGANV. The whole CDR3 protein is CASGGTAFSGANVLTF.

This clone came up many times. A much larger clonotype is one base distant, so this may be a read error. The CDR3 end falls 3 residues outside the read, so it is completed with the germline J gene. The rearrangement uses TRBV6-2 or TRBV6-3 and TRBJ1-6; D unresolved. This CDR3 spans 12 amino acids. CDR1 is MNHEY, CDR2 SVGEGT, per germline. V lost 5 bases, J lost 12 bases, and 11 bases lay in between. Incomplete CDR3 DNA: TGTGCCAGCAGTCCCCCCGGACTACCC. It encodes CASSPPGLP. The whole CDR3 protein reads CASSPPGLPLHF.

Ten or more counts support this clone. The read is 3 residues too short to cover the CDR3 end, so that end is filled in from the germline J gene. J is TRBJ2-2 and V is TRBV20-1, with D perhaps TRBD2 (5 bases). Germline CDR1 and CDR2: DFQATT and SNEGSKA (reference sequence). Trimming left V 6 bases short and J 5 bases short, with 16 bases between. There are 14 residues in the CDR3. The part of the CDR3 DNA that was read is TGCAGTGCCCCCGACGGCCGGGGTACCGGGGAG. Its translation is CSAPDGRGTGE. The full CDR3 is CSAPDGRGTGELFF.

This clone came up many times. The read ends 3 residues shy of where the CDR3 ends; the end is completed using the germline J gene. The same CDR3 can be traced to other DNA sequences in this sample. V gene TRBV30 combines with J gene TRBJ1-5; tentative D call: TRBD1 (5 bases). The CDR3 sequence is 13 residues long. Trimming stripped 0 bases from V and 2 bases from J, with 5 bases between. Germline assignment: CDR1 GTSNPN and CDR2 SVGIG (reference sequence). The sequenced part of the CDR3 DNA is TGTGCCTGGAGTGTAGGGGGCAATCAGCCC. Translation: CAWSVGGNQP. Given in full, the CDR3 is CAWSVGGNQPQHF. Combining the CDR3 with reference TRBV30 and TRBJ1-5 gives the whole variable domain SQTIHQWPATLVQPVGSPLSLECTVEGTSNPNLYWYRQAAGRGLQLLFYSVGIGQISSEVPQNLSASRPQDRQFILSSKKLLLSDSGFYLCAWSVGGNQPQHFGDGTRLSIL.